The rows below give T cell receptor beta chains drawn from one sample of a study of blood T cell repertoires in COVID-19. The data were produced by immunoSEQ multiplex PCR, yet TCRdb's version contains in-frame clones alone and is incomplete. The table lists about 180,000 clones, 82% of them singletons. Sequenced sample: peripheral blood. These receptors were obtained from a woman older than 75 with active or convalescent COVID-19. Both conserved end residues are trimmed from each CDR3.

v_gene,j_gene,CDR3aa
TRBV18,TRBJ1-5,ASSPRGSGNQPQH
TRBV6-1,TRBJ1-5,ASSDDSLYSNQPQH
TRBV5-1,TRBJ2-2,ASSLPGGTGELF
TRBV15,TRBJ2-1,ATSRVRGSGEQF
TRBV6-2/TRBV6-3,TRBJ1-5,ASSYSAGQGRNQPQH
TRBV6-1,TRBJ1-3,ASSEVGAPSGNTIY
TRBV18,TRBJ1-4,ASSPPWGGREKLF
TRBV10-1,TRBJ1-2,ASSDGQNYGYT
TRBV9,TRBJ2-7,ASSAARSSYEQY
TRBV12-3/TRBV12-4,TRBJ1-2,ASSLEGGRGYT
TRBV6-6,TRBJ1-1,ASSYSQGAGEAF
TRBV24-1,TRBJ2-1,ATSESGVWGNEQF
TRBV7-3,TRBJ2-3,ASSQSTDTQY
TRBV20-1,TRBJ2-1,SASSQNNEQF
TRBV15,TRBJ1-4,ATSRDRQVTEKLF
TRBV2,TRBJ1-5,ASSGDLSFQH
TRBV7-2,TRBJ2-4,ASSLSSGIQY
TRBV10-1,TRBJ2-3,ASSESASPTDTQY
TRBV2,TRBJ1-4,ASSRGGNEKLF
TRBV18,TRBJ2-3,ASSPLLWSKDTQY
TRBV19,TRBJ2-7,ASRLTGSSYEQY
TRBV28,TRBJ1-2,ASVPGQGVGGYT
TRBV19,TRBJ1-2,ASSIPRGYGYT
TRBV11-3,TRBJ1-1,ASSLRIQSGTEAF
TRBV9,TRBJ2-3,ASSIRRTSGTDTQY
TRBV9,TRBJ2-1,ASSGTSGYNEQF
TRBV27,TRBJ2-4,ASSPRGLNIQY
TRBV19,TRBJ1-1,ASSVRVDTEAF
TRBV5-4,TRBJ1-4,ASSLYGAGDEKLF
TRBV7-9,TRBJ2-7,ASSLTNYEQY
TRBV7-9,TRBJ2-2,ASSLDRYIGELF
TRBV2,TRBJ2-1,ASVYNEQF